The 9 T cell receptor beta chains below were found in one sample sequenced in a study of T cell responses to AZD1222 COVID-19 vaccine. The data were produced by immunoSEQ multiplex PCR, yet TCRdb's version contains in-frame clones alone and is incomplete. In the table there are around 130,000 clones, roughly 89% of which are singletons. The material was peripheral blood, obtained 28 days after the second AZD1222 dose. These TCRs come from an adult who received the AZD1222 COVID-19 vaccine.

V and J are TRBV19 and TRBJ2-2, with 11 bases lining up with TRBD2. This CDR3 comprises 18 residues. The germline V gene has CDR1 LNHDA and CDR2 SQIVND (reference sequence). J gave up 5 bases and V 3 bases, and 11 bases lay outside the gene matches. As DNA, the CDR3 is TGTGCCAGTAGTATCGCACTAGCGGGAGTGACTGGGACCGGGGAGCTGTTTTTT. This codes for CASSIALAGVTGTGELFF.

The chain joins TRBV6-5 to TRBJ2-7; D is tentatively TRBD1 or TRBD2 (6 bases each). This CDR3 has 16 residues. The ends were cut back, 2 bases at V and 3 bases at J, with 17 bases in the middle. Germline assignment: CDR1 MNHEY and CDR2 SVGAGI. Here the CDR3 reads CASSYPRGRYDYEQYF. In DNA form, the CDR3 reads TGTGCCAGCAGTTACCCGAGGGGGAGGTACGACTACGAGCAGTACTTC.

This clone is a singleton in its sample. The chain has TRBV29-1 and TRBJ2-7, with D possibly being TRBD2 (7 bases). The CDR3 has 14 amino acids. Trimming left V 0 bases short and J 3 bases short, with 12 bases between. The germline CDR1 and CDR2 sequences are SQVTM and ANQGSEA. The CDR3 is CSVEDPGGVYEQYF. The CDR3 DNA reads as TGCAGCGTTGAAGATCCGGGGGGCGTCTACGAGCAGTACTTC.

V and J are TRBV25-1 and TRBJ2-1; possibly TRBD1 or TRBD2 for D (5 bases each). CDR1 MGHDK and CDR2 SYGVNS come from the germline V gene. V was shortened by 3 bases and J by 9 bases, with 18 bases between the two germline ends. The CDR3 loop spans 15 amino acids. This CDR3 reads CASSDRGGRWGEQFF. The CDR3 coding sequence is TGTGCCAGCAGTGATCGGGGCGGCCGATGGGGTGAGCAGTTCTTC. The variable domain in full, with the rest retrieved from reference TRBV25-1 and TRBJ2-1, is EADIYQTPRYLVIGTGKKITLECSQTMGHDKMYWYQQDPGMELHLIHYSYGVNSTEKGDLSSESTVSRIRTEHFPLTLESARPSHTSQYLCASSDRGGRWGEQFFGPGTRLTVL.

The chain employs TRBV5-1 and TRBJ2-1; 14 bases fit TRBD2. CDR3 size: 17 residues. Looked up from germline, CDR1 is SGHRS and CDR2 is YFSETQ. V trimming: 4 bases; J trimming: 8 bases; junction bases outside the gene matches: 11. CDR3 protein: CASSTKTSGRAVDEQFF. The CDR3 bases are TGCGCCAGCAGCACCAAGACTAGCGGGAGGGCCGTGGATGAGCAGTTCTTC.

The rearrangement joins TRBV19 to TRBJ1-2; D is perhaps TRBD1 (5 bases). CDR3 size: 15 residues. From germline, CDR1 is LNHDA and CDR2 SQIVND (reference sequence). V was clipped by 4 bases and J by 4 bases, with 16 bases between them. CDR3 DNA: TGTGCCAGTAGTAATCAATTGGGGGACCGCTATGGCTACACCTTC. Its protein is CASSNQLGDRYGYTF. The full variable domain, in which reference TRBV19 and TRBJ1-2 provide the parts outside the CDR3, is DGGITQSPKYLFRKEGQNVTLSCEQNLNHDAMYWYRQDPGQGLRLIYYSQIVNDFQKGDIAEGYSVSREKKESFPLTVTSAQKNPTAFYLCASSNQLGDRYGYTFGSGTRLTVV.

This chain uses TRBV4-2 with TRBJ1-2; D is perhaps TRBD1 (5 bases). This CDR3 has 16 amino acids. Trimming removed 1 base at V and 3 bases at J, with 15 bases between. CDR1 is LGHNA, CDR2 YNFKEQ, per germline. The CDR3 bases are TGTGCCAGCAGCCAAGTGGTCCGCAGGGTCGACTATGGCTACACCTTC. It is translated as CASSQVVRRVDYGYTF.

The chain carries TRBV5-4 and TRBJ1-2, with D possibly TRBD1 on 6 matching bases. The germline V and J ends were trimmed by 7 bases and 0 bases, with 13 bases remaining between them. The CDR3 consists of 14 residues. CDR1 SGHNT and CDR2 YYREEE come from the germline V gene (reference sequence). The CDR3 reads CASLKGGANYGYTF. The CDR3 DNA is TGTGCCAGCTTGAAAGGGGGTGCTAACTATGGCTACACCTTC.

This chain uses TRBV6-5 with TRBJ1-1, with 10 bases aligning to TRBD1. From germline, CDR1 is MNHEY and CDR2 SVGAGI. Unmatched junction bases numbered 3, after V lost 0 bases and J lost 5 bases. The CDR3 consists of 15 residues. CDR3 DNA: TGTGCCAGCAGTTACTCCTCGGGACAGGGGACTGAAGCTTTCTTT. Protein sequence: CASSYSSGQGTEAFF.